These 32 T cell receptor beta chains originate from one sample sequenced in a study of cytomegalovirus exposure and HLA in healthy donors. Amplification used 60 Vbeta primers and 13 Jbeta primers. Generated by immunoSEQ multiplex PCR, the TCRdb table keeps only in-frame clones and is missing some. The repertoire has roughly 160,000 clones, about three quarters of them found once; the top ten carry approximately 2.3%. Specimen: PBMCs. Every receptor here comes from a female donor in good health and CMV-seronegative.

The DNA of the CDR3 is TGCGCCAGCAGTCAATCTCATCTCCCCCGCGGGACTGGAAACACCATATATTTT. Translating it yields CASSQSHLPRGTGNTIYF. The J gene is TRBJ1-3, the V gene TRBV23-1; D remains unclear. TRBV23-1 falls under the ORF class, with uncertain function. The V and J ends lost 0 bases and 2 bases respectively, with 17 bases between them. The CDR3 spans 18 residues.

The gene calls are TRBV7-9 and TRBJ1-1; possibly TRBD1 for D (5 bases). V was trimmed by 4 bases and J by 1 base, leaving 13 bases between them. This CDR3 spans 15 amino acids. Germline CDR1 and CDR2: SEHNR and FQNEAQ (reference sequence). CDR3 nucleotides: TGTGCCAGCAGCTCAGCCCTGACAGAGAACACTGAAGCTTTCTTT. Encoded protein: CASSSALTENTEAFF.

The CDR3 DNA follows: TGTGCCATCAGCCCCGGGACTAGCCTTTACAATGAGCAGTTCTTC. Translating gives CAISPGTSLYNEQFF. The chain recombines TRBV10-3 with TRBJ2-1, with 9 bases that match TRBD2. The CDR3 consists of 15 residues. The germline gives CDR1 ENHRY, CDR2 SYGVKD. Trimming took 6 bases from V and 4 from J; bases not matched to a gene: 7.

V is TRBV4-3 and J is TRBJ1-1; D call uncertain. The CDR3 consists of 14 residues. The germline V and J ends were trimmed by 0 bases and 2 bases, with 7 bases remaining between them. Germline CDR1 LGHNA, CDR2 YSLEER. The CDR3 here is CASSQDSSNTEAFF. DNA for the CDR3: TGCGCCAGCAGCCAAGATTCGTCTAACACTGAAGCTTTCTTT.

This clone has just one count. J is TRBJ1-1 and V is TRBV19; TRBD1 might be the D (5 bases). Trimming pared 3 bases from V and 8 bases from J, leaving 13 bases between. The CDR3 covers 13 residues. Germline V CDR1 and CDR2: LNHDA, SQIVND (reference sequence). The CDR3 reads CASSIVSTEEAFF. CDR3 coding DNA: TGTGCCAGTAGTATCGTCTCGACAGAAGAAGCTTTCTTT.

The rearrangement joins TRBV27 to TRBJ2-1; 8 bases align to TRBD2. The CDR3 runs 16 residues. Germline V gene sequence: CDR1 MNHEY, CDR2 SMNVEV (reference sequence). Unmatched junction bases numbered 11, after V lost 5 bases and J lost 5 bases. The CDR3 DNA follows: TGTGCCAGCAGTCCCGGGGGACTAGTAAGGCACAATGAGCAGTTCTTC. Translated: CASSPGGLVRHNEQFF.

The chain carries TRBV29-1 and TRBJ1-5; 8 bases are shared with TRBD1. Germline assignment: CDR1 SQVTM and CDR2 ANQGSEA. J lost 2 bases, V lost 7 bases, and 7 bases had no gene match. The CDR3 contains 14 residues. Written as DNA, the CDR3 is TGCAGCGCCAAACAGGGGGGTGGCAATCAGCCCCAGCATTTT. This codes for CSAKQGGGNQPQHF. Complete variable domain (other parts from reference TRBV29-1 and TRBJ1-5): SAVISQKPSRDICQRGTSLTIQCQVDSQVTMMFWYRQQPGQSLTLIATANQGSEATYESGFVIDKFPISRPNLTFSTLTVSNMSPEDSSIYLCSAKQGGGNQPQHFGDGTRLSIL.

J is TRBJ2-3 and V is TRBV7-2; 8 bases map to TRBD1. The ends lost 5 bases at V and 0 bases at J; junction bases unmatched: 4. The CDR3 runs 15 residues. Germline V gene sequence: CDR1 SGHTA, CDR2 FQGNSA. The CDR3 here is CASSGRDRSTDTQYF. As DNA, the CDR3 is TGTGCCAGCAGCGGAAGGGACAGGAGCACAGATACGCAGTATTTT.

The CDR3 here is CATAPVEAFF. The CDR3, as DNA: TGTGCCACTGCCCCGGTGGAAGCTTTCTTT. This sequence joins TRBV28 and TRBJ1-1, with D hard to call. The CDR3 spans 10 residues. The germline gives CDR1 MDHEN, CDR2 SYDVKM. With 10 bases removed from V and 8 bases from J, the gap between germline ends came to 11 bases.

V gene TRBV4-2 combines with J gene TRBJ2-1; 15 bases are shared with TRBD2. Trimming cost V 4 bases and J 3 bases; bases outside gene matches: 7. The length of the CDR3 is 18 residues. In germline, CDR1 is LGHNA, CDR2 YNFKEQ. The CDR3 region is CASSRGLAGGGDYNEQFF. The CDR3 bases are TGTGCCAGCAGCCGCGGACTAGCGGGGGGGGGCGACTACAATGAGCAGTTCTTC.

V usage is TRBV19 and J usage is TRBJ1-5; 8 nucleotides line up with TRBD1. The J segment lost 6 bases and the V segment lost 1 base, leaving 2 bases of the junction unmatched. This CDR3 comprises 14 residues. The V gene's germline CDR1 is LNHDA and CDR2 SQIVND (reference sequence). The CDR3 nucleotides read TGTGCCAGTAGTATAGGACAGGGGCCTCAGCCCCAGCATTTT. As protein: CASSIGQGPQPQHF. The whole variable domain, filled in from reference TRBV19 and TRBJ1-5, reads DGGITQSPKYLFRKEGQNVTLSCEQNLNHDAMYWYRQDPGQGLRLIYYSQIVNDFQKGDIAEGYSVSREKKESFPLTVTSAQKNPTAFYLCASSIGQGPQPQHFGDGTRLSIL.

The sample holds a few counts of this clone. CDR3 coding DNA: TGTGCCAGCAGTTTTCTGAGGAAGAACACTGAAGCTTTCTTT. It translates to CASSFLRKNTEAFF. This chain links TRBV28 with TRBJ1-1; no definite D call. Germline CDR1 is MDHEN and CDR2 is SYDVKM. V shed 3 bases and J shed 1 base, with 9 bases lying between them. The CDR3 is made up of 14 amino acids.

This rearrangement joins TRBV18 to TRBJ2-7; possible D gene TRBD1, 5 bases. V was cut by 0 bases and J by 2 bases, with 17 bases left in between. Germline assignment: CDR1 KGHSH and CDR2 LQKENI. The CDR3 length is 17 residues. CDR3 bases: TGTGCCAGCTCACCACCCTTTCAGGGCGTTCGTGCCTACGAGCAGTACTTC. Its protein product is CASSPPFQGVRAYEQYF.

This clone turned up a few times. The rearrangement joins TRBV6-5 to TRBJ1-3; TRBD1 matches at 7 bases. The CDR3 extends over 13 amino acids. V shed 10 bases and J 4 bases; nucleotides not matched to a gene: 7. Germline CDR1 MNHEY, CDR2 SVGAGI. Here the CDR3 DNA reads TGTGCCACTACACAGGGGTTCGGAAACACCATATATTTT. Its translation: CATTQGFGNTIYF.

The chain employs TRBV2 and TRBJ2-2, with TRBD1 matching over 8 bases. The CDR3 totals 15 residues. Germline lookup yields CDR1 SNHLY and CDR2 FYNNEI. V trimming: 6 bases; J trimming: 5 bases; junction bases outside the gene matches: 8. The CDR3 coding sequence is TGTGCCAGCAGGTTGACCACAGGGGGGACCGGGGAGCTGTTTTTT. Translation gives CASRLTTGGTGELFF.

The CDR3 region is CSALLDRGLRPYGYTF. DNA of the CDR3: TGCAGCGCGTTGTTGGACAGGGGCCTAAGACCTTATGGCTACACCTTC. The chain employs TRBV29-1 and TRBJ1-2; the match to TRBD1 covers 9 bases. The junction had 17 bases not matched to a gene; V was cut back by 7 bases and J by 5 bases. CDR3 size: 16 residues. Germline assignment: CDR1 SQVTM and CDR2 ANQGSEA.

This rearrangement joins TRBV6-5 to TRBJ1-1; TRBD1 is a possible D gene (5 bases). V lost 3 bases to trimming and J lost 6 bases, with 14 bases between them. The germline V gene encodes CDR1 MNHEY and CDR2 SVGAGI. The CDR3 consists of 14 residues. The CDR3 loop is CASSYSTQVPEAFF. The CDR3 nucleotides read TGTGCCAGCAGTTATTCCACACAGGTCCCTGAAGCTTTCTTT.

The V call is TRBV18, the J call TRBJ2-7, with 7 bases fitting TRBD1. This CDR3 comprises 13 residues. V was clipped by 4 bases and J by 4 bases; unmatched bases: 4. The germline gives CDR1 KGHSH, CDR2 LQKENI. Written as DNA, the CDR3 is TGTGCCAGCTCACAGTCCAGGGGGTACGAGCAGTACTTC. Translated: CASSQSRGYEQYF.

This clone was counted a few times. DNA for the CDR3: TGTGCCAGCAGCGTATGGGAGGGGGGCCACGAGCAGTACTTC. Amino acid sequence: CASSVWEGGHEQYF. The chain has TRBV9 and TRBJ2-7, with D perhaps matching TRBD2 (7 bases). This CDR3 is 14 amino acids long. Germline loops: CDR1 SGDLS, CDR2 YYNGEE. The V and J ends lost 1 base and 5 bases respectively, with 13 bases between them.

The chain carries TRBV6-5 and TRBJ2-5; 8 nucleotides line up with TRBD1. Germline V CDR1 and CDR2: MNHEY, SVGAGI. The CDR3 is 14 residues long. The trim removed 5 bases at V and 11 bases at J, leaving 13 bases unmatched. The CDR3 nucleotides read TGTGCCAGCAGTACCCGGACAGGGTGGGGGGAGCAGTACTTC. Translating gives CASSTRTGWGEQYF.

The table lists this clone with a few counts. The chain uses TRBV7-2 and TRBJ1-5, with 7 nucleotides matching TRBD1. The CDR3 extends over 14 amino acids. Germline V gene data show CDR1 as SGHTA and CDR2 as FQGNSA. After removal of 6 bases from V and 2 bases from J, the junction contained 4 bases not matched to a gene. The CDR3 protein is CASSSTGGNQPQHF. CDR3 sequence (DNA): TGTGCCAGCAGTTCTACAGGGGGCAATCAGCCCCAGCATTTT.

The J gene is TRBJ2-7, the V gene TRBV6-5; 9 bases match TRBD2. CDR1 and CDR2 (germline): MNHEY, SVGAGI. The J segment lost 7 bases and the V segment lost 2 bases, leaving 6 bases of the junction unmatched. This CDR3 is built from 14 residues. This CDR3 reads CASSYGGRAGEQYF. CDR3 sequence (DNA): TGTGCCAGCAGTTACGGCGGGAGGGCTGGTGAGCAGTACTTC.

This clone was seen a few times. This chain links TRBV10-1 with TRBJ1-5, with TRBD1 matching over 10 bases. With V trimmed by 6 bases and J by 5 bases, 16 bases remained unmatched. The germline CDR1 and CDR2 sequences are WNHNN and SYGVQD (reference sequence). This CDR3 is built from 18 residues. Here the CDR3 reads CASRERTGGPFPHQPQHF. The CDR3 DNA reads TGCGCCAGCAGAGAGAGGACAGGGGGACCTTTTCCCCATCAGCCCCAGCATTTT.

The CDR3: CASRDRWTEAFF. In nucleotides, the CDR3 is TGTGCCAGCAGGGACAGATGGACTGAAGCTTTCTTT. This chain connects TRBV19 to TRBJ1-1; 7 positions agree with TRBD1. The CDR3 is made up of 12 amino acids. Germline loops: CDR1 LNHDA, CDR2 SQIVND (reference sequence). The V gene end was trimmed by 9 bases and the J gene end by 5 bases; junction bases not matched to a gene: 6.

On this clone: Other DNA sequences of this sample code for an identical CDR3. The chain joins TRBV4-1 to TRBJ2-1; D call uncertain. Germline V gene sequence: CDR1 MGHRA, CDR2 YSYEKL. With 3 bases removed from V and 4 bases from J, the gap between germline ends came to 4 bases. There are 12 residues in the CDR3. CDR3 residues: CASSQAYNEQFF. DNA of the CDR3: TGCGCCAGCAGCCAGGCATACAATGAGCAGTTCTTC.

The chain carries TRBV10-3 and TRBJ2-1; a weak D match, TRBD2 (6 bases). The germline V gene has CDR1 ENHRY and CDR2 SYGVKD. The CDR3 length is 17 residues. V lost 4 bases, J lost 8 bases, and 24 bases lay in between. The CDR3 region is CAISVWREPAPQYEQFF. The CDR3 coding sequence is TGTGCCATCAGTGTGTGGAGGGAGCCGGCGCCACAATATGAGCAGTTCTTC.

To note about this clone: The junction differs from germline at one of its ends, possibly a read error. The J gene is TRBJ1-3, the V gene TRBV18; TRBD1 aligns across 7 bases. Germline V lookup: CDR1 KGHSH, CDR2 LQKENI. The CDR3 runs to 19 residues. The CDR3 coding sequence is TGTGCCAGCTCGCCACGGACAGGACATAGCGTAAGCTCTGGAAACACCATATATTTT. It translates to CASSPRTGHSVSSGNTIYF.

This clone occurred once. V and J are TRBV19 and TRBJ1-5, with D perhaps matching TRBD1 (5 bases). The CDR3 totals 15 residues. In germline, CDR1 is LNHDA, CDR2 SQIVND (reference sequence). V was cut by 1 base and J by 2 bases, with 9 bases left in between. The CDR3 reads CASSIVIGGNQPQHF. For the CDR3, the DNA is TGTGCCAGTAGTATAGTAATAGGGGGCAATCAGCCCCAGCATTTT.

This rearrangement joins TRBV4-1 to TRBJ2-3; 10 bases align to TRBD2. CDR3 size: 16 residues. Germline V gives CDR1 MGHRA, CDR2 YSYEKL. Germline trimming cut 0 bases from V and 7 bases from J; bases unmatched to any gene: 7. CDR3 sequence reads: CASSQDEASGSYTQYF. CDR3 nucleotide sequence: TGCGCCAGCAGCCAAGATGAGGCTAGCGGGAGTTATACGCAGTATTTT.

This clone came up once. The J gene is TRBJ2-4, the V gene TRBV27; D gene uncertain. The length of the CDR3 is 14 residues. V gave up 2 bases and J gave up 2 bases, with 7 bases separating them. CDR1 is MNHEY and CDR2 is SMNVEV in the germline V gene (reference sequence). CDR3 coding DNA: TGTGCCAGCAGTTTAGGCAGATCCAAAAACATTCAGTACTTC. Protein product: CASSLGRSKNIQYF.

The V gene is TRBV9, the J gene TRBJ1-2, with D maybe TRBD1 (6 bases). V was cut by 4 bases and J by 5 bases, with 15 bases left in between. The CDR3 covers 14 residues. CDR1 and CDR2 (germline): SGDLS, YYNGEE. CDR3 sequence: CASSTDSPLYGYTF. The CDR3 DNA is TGTGCCAGCAGCACGGACAGCCCGTTATATGGCTACACCTTC.

This clone was observed a few times. The chain carries TRBV11-3 and TRBJ2-1; 9 bases match TRBD2. Germline V gene sequence: CDR1 SGHNT, CDR2 YENEEA. The CDR3 length is 16 residues. Germline trimming cut 4 bases from V and 7 bases from J; bases unmatched to any gene: 11. The DNA of the CDR3 is TGTGCCAGCAGCTCCCCTGGCGGGGGGGCCATTAATGAGCAGTTCTTC. This codes for CASSSPGGGAINEQFF.